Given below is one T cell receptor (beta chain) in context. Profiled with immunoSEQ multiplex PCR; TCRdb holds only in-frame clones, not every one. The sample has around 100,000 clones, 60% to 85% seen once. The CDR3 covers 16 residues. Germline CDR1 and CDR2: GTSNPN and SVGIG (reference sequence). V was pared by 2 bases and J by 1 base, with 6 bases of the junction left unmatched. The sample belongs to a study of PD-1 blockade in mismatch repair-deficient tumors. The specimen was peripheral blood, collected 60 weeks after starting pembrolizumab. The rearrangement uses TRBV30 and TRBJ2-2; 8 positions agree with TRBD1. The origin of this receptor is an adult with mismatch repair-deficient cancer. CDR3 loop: CAWSSPGTGNTGELFF. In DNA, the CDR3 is TGTGCCTGGAGTTCGCCCGGGACAGGGAACACCGGGGAGCTGTTTTTT.